The 17 T cell receptor beta chains listed next were all sequenced from one sample in a study of early T cells in non-severe SARS-CoV-2 infection. TCRdb reanalysed the 5' RACE reads using MiXCR and keeps one entry per CDR3 protein. The sample consists of tens of thousands of distinct CDR3 sequences, about 5% of them appearing once. Sequenced: whole blood. The origin of the receptors is an adult who was a healthcare worker with PCR-confirmed SARS-CoV-2 infection or an uninfected control (not recorded which).

By share, this clonotype counts as medium-sized. The V call is TRBV6-6, the J call TRBJ1-6; D not resolved. The CDR3 contains 13 residues. The germline CDR1 and CDR2 sequences are MNHNY and SVGAGI (reference sequence). V was shortened by 7 bases and J by 9 bases, with 13 bases between the two germline ends. The CDR3 nucleotides are TGTGCCAGCATCGGGGTAATAGGTTCACCCCTCCACTTT. This translates into CASIGVIGSPLHF.

This clonotype was recorded at least ten times. The chain joins TRBV6-2 or TRBV6-3 to TRBJ1-5, with D unresolved. Trimming stripped 4 bases from V and 2 bases from J, with 9 bases between. Per germline, CDR1 MNHEY and CDR2 SVGEGT. CDR3 length equals 14 residues. The DNA for the CDR3 is TGTGCCAGCAGTTGGAATGGGGGCAATCAGCCCCAGCATTTT. Translation: CASSWNGGNQPQHF.

This clonotype came up many times. The chain recombines TRBV20-1 with TRBJ2-7, with 7 bases identical to TRBD2. Trimming removed 1 base from V and 6 bases from J; junction bases left unmatched: 12. CDR1 DFQATT and CDR2 SNEGSKA come from the germline V gene (reference sequence). CDR3 length: 15 amino acids. CDR3 loop: CSARGLAGASLEQYF. Here the CDR3 DNA reads TGCAGTGCTAGAGGTCTGGCGGGAGCGTCCCTCGAGCAGTACTTC.

This chain connects TRBV5-1 to TRBJ2-1, with TRBD2 identical over 8 bases. The ends lost 0 bases at V and 6 bases at J; junction bases unmatched: 5. Germline CDR1 SGHRS, CDR2 YFSETQ. This CDR3 region has 15 residues. The CDR3 DNA is TGCGCCAGCAGCTTGGCGACTAGCGCGCTCAATGAGCAGTTCTTC. Amino acid sequence: CASSLATSALNEQFF.

This clonotype was found many times. The rearrangement joins TRBV4-3 to TRBJ2-5; the match to TRBD2 covers 7 bases. J was trimmed by 5 bases and V by 4 bases; bases with no gene match: 10. The CDR3 has 15 amino acids. Germline V gene lookup returns CDR1 LGHNA and CDR2 YSLEER. The CDR3 loop is CASSPSRLADETQYF. The CDR3 region has the DNA TGCGCCAGCAGCCCGAGTCGGCTAGCGGATGAGACCCAGTACTTC.

The CDR3 sequence: CASSQVRADEQFF. CDR3 coding DNA: TGTGCCAGCAGCCAAGTGAGGGCGGATGAGCAGTTCTTC. The chain is built from TRBV3-1 and TRBJ2-1; D possibly corresponds to TRBD2 (5 bases). The germline gives CDR1 LGHDT, CDR2 YNNKEL (reference sequence). Trimming took 1 base from V and 8 from J, leaving 9 bases between them. The CDR3 is 13 residues long.

This clonotype was recorded a few times. The V and J genes are TRBV20-1 and TRBJ2-7; D not resolved. The CDR3 has 12 amino acids. CDR1 is DFQATT and CDR2 is SNEGSKA in the germline V gene (reference sequence). The germline V and J ends were trimmed by 0 bases and 2 bases, with 5 bases remaining between them. The CDR3 DNA sequence: TGCAGTGCTAGAGACGACCCCTACGAGCAGTACTTC. It codes for CSARDDPYEQYF.

This clonotype was detected ten times or more. CDR3 sequence: CASSWKEGPLNIQYF. DNA for the CDR3: TGTGCCAGCAGCTGGAAAGAAGGACCGCTTAACATTCAGTACTTC. The J gene is TRBJ2-4, the V gene TRBV7-6; no definite D call. The CDR3 has 15 amino acids. The V gene lost 4 bases and the J gene lost 7 bases, with 17 bases spanning the gap. Per germline, CDR1 SGHVS and CDR2 FNYEAQ.

This clonotype has more than one count but fewer than ten. This rearrangement joins TRBV19 to TRBJ1-2, with D hard to call. V was cut by 0 bases and J by 4 bases, with 9 bases left in between. The CDR3 runs to 14 residues. Germline V gives CDR1 LNHDA, CDR2 SQIVND (reference sequence). The CDR3 sequence: CASSIDRGVYGYTF. CDR3 DNA: TGTGCCAGTAGTATAGATCGGGGAGTCTATGGCTACACCTTC.

In this sample, this clonotype turned up many times. The chain uses TRBV12-3 or TRBV12-4 and TRBJ1-2; D is unresolved. This CDR3 has 13 amino acids. Trimming pared 8 bases from V and 5 bases from J, leaving 15 bases between. CDR3 loop: CASGLGDRYGYTF. The CDR3 DNA sequence: TGTGCCAGCGGGTTGGGAGACCGATATGGCTACACCTTC.

This clonotype was recorded at least ten times. J is TRBJ1-1 and V is TRBV7-2; D gene uncertain. V lost 5 bases, J lost 2 bases, and 9 bases lay in between. CDR3 size: 13 residues. From germline, CDR1 is SGHTA and CDR2 FQGNSA. CDR3 in amino acids: CASSRRVNTEAFF. The DNA for the CDR3 is TGTGCCAGCAGCCGTCGTGTCAACACTGAAGCTTTCTTT.

This chain uses TRBV24-1 with TRBJ2-3, with TRBD2 identical over 12 bases. Germline V gene sequence: CDR1 KGHDR, CDR2 SFDVKD. The CDR3 length is 18 residues. The ends lost 5 bases at V and 5 bases at J; junction bases unmatched: 13. For the CDR3, the DNA is TGTGCCACCAGTGCCTCTCGCCTAGCGGGAGGGCCTCAAGATACGCAGTATTTT. It yields the protein CATSASRLAGGPQDTQYF.

In its sample, this clonotype was seen many times. V and J are TRBV11-2 and TRBJ2-7; the D gene is possibly TRBD1 (5 bases). Germline V gene lookup returns CDR1 SGHAT and CDR2 FQNNGV. CDR3 length: 14 amino acids. Trimming stripped 5 bases from V and 4 bases from J, with 15 bases between. CDR3 DNA: TGTGCCAGCAGCGCGGTGGCAGGGTGGTACGAGCAGTACTTC. This sequence encodes CASSAVAGWYEQYF.

Many counts were recorded for this clonotype. The rearrangement joins TRBV7-6 to TRBJ2-1; TRBD2 is a possible D gene (5 bases). This CDR3 contains 13 residues. Germline values: CDR1 SGHVS, CDR2 FNYEAQ. Trimming left V 5 bases short and J 7 bases short, with 12 bases between. CDR3: CASSPTTTNEQFF. CDR3 coding DNA: TGTGCCAGCAGCCCGACTACAACGAATGAGCAGTTCTTC.

There are many counts of this clonotype. As DNA, the CDR3 is TGTGCCAGCAGTTATGGACAGGATAATGAAAAACTGTTTTTT. Translating it yields CASSYGQDNEKLFF. The rearrangement links TRBV6-6 to TRBJ1-4; 7 bases align to TRBD1. Germline loops: CDR1 MNHNY, CDR2 SVGAGI (reference sequence). J was trimmed by 4 bases and V by 3 bases; bases with no gene match: 2. CDR3 length: 14 amino acids.

The sample holds many counts of this clonotype. The CDR3 reads CASSSYRQMTMNTEAFF. CDR3 bases: TGTGCCAGCAGTTCATACCGACAGATGACCATGAACACTGAAGCTTTCTTT. The rearrangement links TRBV6-2 or TRBV6-3 to TRBJ1-1; D may be TRBD1 (5 bases). V was shortened by 4 bases and J by 0 bases, with 18 bases between the two germline ends. CDR1 and CDR2 (germline): MNHEY, SVGEGT. CDR3 length: 17 amino acids.

The CDR3, as DNA: TGTGCCAGCTCACCATTGGAGAGCACAGATACGCAGTATTTT. It is translated as CASSPLESTDTQYF. The chain couples TRBV18 to TRBJ2-3, with no clear D. The CDR3 runs to 14 residues. Per the germline V gene, CDR1 is KGHSH and CDR2 is LQKENI. V was trimmed by 2 bases and J by 0 bases, leaving 6 bases between them.